The sequence of this T cell receptor (beta chain) was determined in a study of blood T cell repertoires in COVID-19. Study details: Samples representing acute and convalescent COVID-19 were sourced from the United States, Italy and Spain. In each case, the material was cDNA or gDNA derived from T cells, B-cell-depleted T cells, or PBMCs.

Original handling: Estimates of nucleated cell counts were drawn from the amplification of reference gene primers. Data came from immunoSEQ multiplex PCR; TCRdb stores just in-frame clones and leaves some out. V, J and clone size are taken as reported in that table, and D and trimming were inferred from the DNA itself. The sample carries about 150,000 clones, more than 80% recorded once. In Seattle, patients joined the study during active infection and were tracked longitudinally. This receptor was taken from a man younger than 35 with COVID-19, enrolled during active disease. Specimen: peripheral blood.

The CDR3 nucleotides read TGCAGTGCTAGTATGGGACAGCTGAACTATGGCTACACCTTC. Residues: CSASMGQLNYGYTF. The rearrangement joins TRBV20-1 to TRBJ1-2; TRBD1 aligns across 7 bases. V shed 3 bases and J 2 bases; nucleotides not matched to a gene: 6. Germline values: CDR1 DFQATT, CDR2 SNEGSKA (reference sequence). There are 14 residues in the CDR3.